The text below deals with one TCR beta chain. The data stem from a study of blood T cell repertoires in COVID-19. Whole-study context: Samples representing acute and convalescent COVID-19 were sourced from the United States, Italy and Spain.

In the original analysis: Quantification of nucleated cells was approximated via reference gene primer amplification. Sequencing used immunoSEQ multiplex PCR; TCRdb keeps in-frame clones, though not all of them. V and J calls and clone size are copied from that table; D and trimming were computed from the DNA. The data hold about 41,000 clones, with around 82% observed a single time. The CDR3 is 11 amino acids. Between the trimmed V and J ends, which lost 6 bases and 8 bases, there was a span of 9 bases. The germline V gene encodes CDR1 SGHRS and CDR2 YFSETQ. The J gene is TRBJ2-1, the V gene TRBV5-1, with a tentative D call TRBD2 (6 bases). The sample was peripheral blood. The sequence came from a woman over 75 with active or convalescent COVID-19. CDR3 amino acids: CASKEGDEQFF. CDR3 nucleotides: TGCGCCAGCAAGGAGGGAGATGAGCAGTTCTTC.